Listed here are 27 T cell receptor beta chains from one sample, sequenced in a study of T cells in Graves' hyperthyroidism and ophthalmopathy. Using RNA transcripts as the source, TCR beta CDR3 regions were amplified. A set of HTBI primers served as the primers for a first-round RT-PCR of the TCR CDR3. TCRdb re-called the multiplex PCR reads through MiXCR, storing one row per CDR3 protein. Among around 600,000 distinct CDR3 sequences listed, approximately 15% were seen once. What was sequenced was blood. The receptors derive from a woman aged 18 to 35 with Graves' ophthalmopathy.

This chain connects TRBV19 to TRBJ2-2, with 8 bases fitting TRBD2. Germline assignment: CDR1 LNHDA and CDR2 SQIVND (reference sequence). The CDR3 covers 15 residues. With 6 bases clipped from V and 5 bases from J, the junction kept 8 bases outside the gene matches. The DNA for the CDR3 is TGTGCCAGTAGGCCCAATCCGGGAGGGACCGGGGAGCTGTTTTTT. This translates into CASRPNPGGTGELFF.

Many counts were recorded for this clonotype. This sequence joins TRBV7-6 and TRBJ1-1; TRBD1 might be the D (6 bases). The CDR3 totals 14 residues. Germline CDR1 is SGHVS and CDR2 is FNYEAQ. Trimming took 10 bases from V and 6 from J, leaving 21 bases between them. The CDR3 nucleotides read TGTGCCACCGCTAACAGGGTTGGTTCCCCTGAAGCTTTCTTT. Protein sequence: CATANRVGSPEAFF.

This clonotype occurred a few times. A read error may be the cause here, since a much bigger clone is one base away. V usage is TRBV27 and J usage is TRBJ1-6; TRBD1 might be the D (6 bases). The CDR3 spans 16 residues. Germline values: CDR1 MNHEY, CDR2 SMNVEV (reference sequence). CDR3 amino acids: CAGSLSQFGGQSPLHF. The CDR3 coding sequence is TGTGCCGGCAGTTTATCCCAATTTGGGGGGCAATCACCCCTCCACTTT.

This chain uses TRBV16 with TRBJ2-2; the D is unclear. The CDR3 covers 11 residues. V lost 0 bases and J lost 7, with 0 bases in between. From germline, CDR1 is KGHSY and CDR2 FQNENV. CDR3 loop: CASSQSGELFF. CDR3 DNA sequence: TGTGCCAGCAGCCAATCCGGGGAGCTGTTTTTT.

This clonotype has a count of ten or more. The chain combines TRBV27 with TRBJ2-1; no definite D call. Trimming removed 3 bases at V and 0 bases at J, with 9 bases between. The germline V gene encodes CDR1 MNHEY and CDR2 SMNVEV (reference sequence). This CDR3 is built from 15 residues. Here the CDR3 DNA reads TGTGCCAGCAGTTTTAAGGGAAGCTCCTACAATGAGCAGTTCTTC. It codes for CASSFKGSSYNEQFF.

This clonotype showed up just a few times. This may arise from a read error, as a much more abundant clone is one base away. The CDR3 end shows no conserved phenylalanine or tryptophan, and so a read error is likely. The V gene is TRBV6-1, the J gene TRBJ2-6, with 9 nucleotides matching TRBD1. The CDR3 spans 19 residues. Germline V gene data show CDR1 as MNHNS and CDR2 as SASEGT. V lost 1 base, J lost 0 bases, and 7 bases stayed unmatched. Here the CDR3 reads CASSEEDRGHLSGANVLTL. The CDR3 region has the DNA TGTGCCAGCAGTGAAGAGGACAGGGGTCACCTCTCTGGGGCCAACGTCCTGACTCTC.

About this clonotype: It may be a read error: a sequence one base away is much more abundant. The CDR3 is CASSDPGTGSGNTIYF. For the CDR3, the DNA is TGTGCCAGCAGTGACCCCGGGACAGGCTCTGGAAACACCATATATTTT. This sequence joins TRBV6-1 and TRBJ1-3, with 8 bases fitting TRBD1. Germline assignment: CDR1 MNHNS and CDR2 SASEGT. The length of the CDR3 is 16 residues. J gave up 0 bases and V 3 bases, and 4 bases lay outside the gene matches.

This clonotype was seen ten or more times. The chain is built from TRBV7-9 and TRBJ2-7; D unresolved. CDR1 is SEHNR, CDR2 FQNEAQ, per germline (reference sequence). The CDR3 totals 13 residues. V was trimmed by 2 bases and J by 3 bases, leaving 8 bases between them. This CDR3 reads CASSLPARYEQYF. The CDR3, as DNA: TGTGCCAGCAGCTTACCAGCACGCTACGAGCAGTACTTC.

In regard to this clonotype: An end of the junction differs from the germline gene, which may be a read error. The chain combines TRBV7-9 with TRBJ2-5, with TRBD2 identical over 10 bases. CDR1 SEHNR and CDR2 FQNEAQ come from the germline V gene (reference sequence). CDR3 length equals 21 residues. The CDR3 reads CASSQAPGILRLAGAAETQYF. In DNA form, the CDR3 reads TGCGCCAGCAGCCAAGCCCCTGGGATTTTGAGGCTAGCGGGAGCAGCAGAGACCCAGTACTTC.

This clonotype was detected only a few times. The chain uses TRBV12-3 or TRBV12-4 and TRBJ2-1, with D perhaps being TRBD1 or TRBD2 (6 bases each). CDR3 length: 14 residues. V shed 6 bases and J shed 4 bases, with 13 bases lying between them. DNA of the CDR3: TGTGCCAGCAGGGGGGGCGCACGTTACAATGAGCAGTTCTTC. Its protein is CASRGGARYNEQFF.

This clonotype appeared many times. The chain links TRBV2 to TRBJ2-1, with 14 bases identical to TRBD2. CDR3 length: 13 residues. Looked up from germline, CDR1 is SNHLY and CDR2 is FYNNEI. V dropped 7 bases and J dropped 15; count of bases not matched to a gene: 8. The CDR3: CASTETSGRVPFF. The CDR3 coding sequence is TGTGCCAGCACCGAGACTAGCGGGAGGGTGCCGTTCTTC. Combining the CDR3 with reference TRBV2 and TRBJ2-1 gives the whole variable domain EPEVTQTPSHQVTQMGQEVILRCVPISNHLYFYWYRQILGQKVEFLVSFYNNEISEKSEIFDDQFSVERPDGSNFTLKIRSTKLEDSAMYFCASTETSGRVPFFGPGTRLTVL.

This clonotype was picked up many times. The CDR3 here is CASSFSLGGEQYF. The CDR3 nucleotides read TGTGCCAGCAGTTTTAGTTTGGGGGGCGAGCAGTACTTC. V gene TRBV27 combines with J gene TRBJ2-7; D may be TRBD2 (6 bases). Trimming stripped 3 bases from V and 6 bases from J, with 12 bases between. CDR3 length equals 13 residues. The germline V gene encodes CDR1 MNHEY and CDR2 SMNVEV (reference sequence).

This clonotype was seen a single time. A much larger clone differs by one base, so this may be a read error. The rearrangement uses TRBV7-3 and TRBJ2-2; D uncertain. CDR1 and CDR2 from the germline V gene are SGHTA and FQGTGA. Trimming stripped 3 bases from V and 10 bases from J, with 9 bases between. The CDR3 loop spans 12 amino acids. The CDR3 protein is CASSFLVEELFF. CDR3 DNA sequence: TGTGCCAGCAGCTTTTTGGTCGAGGAGCTGTTTTTT.

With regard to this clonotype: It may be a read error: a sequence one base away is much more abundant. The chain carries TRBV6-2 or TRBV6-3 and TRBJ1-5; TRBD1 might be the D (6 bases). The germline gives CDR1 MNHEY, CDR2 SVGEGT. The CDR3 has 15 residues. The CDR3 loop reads CAISPGQAHNQPQHF. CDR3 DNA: TGTGCCATCAGTCCGGGACAAGCACACAATCAGCCCCAGCATTTT.

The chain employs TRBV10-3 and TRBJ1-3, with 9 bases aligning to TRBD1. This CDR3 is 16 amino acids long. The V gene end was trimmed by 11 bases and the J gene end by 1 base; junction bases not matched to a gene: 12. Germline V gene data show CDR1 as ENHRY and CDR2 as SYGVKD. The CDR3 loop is CAVRTGESESGNTIYF. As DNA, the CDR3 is TGTGCCGTCCGGACAGGGGAGTCTGAATCTGGAAACACCATATATTTT.

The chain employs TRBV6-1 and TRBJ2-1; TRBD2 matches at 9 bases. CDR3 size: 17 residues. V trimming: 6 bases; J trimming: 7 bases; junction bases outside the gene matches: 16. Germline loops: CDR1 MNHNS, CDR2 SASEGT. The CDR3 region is CASSSRLAGDPWNEQFF. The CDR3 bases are TGTGCCAGCAGCTCTAGATTAGCGGGAGACCCCTGGAATGAGCAGTTCTTC.

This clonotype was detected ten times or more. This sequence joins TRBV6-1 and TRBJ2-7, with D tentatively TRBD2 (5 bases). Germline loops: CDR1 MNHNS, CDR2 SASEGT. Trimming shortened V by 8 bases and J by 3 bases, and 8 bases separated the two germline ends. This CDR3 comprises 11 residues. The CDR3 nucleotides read TGTGCCAGCGGGAGCGTCTACGAGCAGTACTTC. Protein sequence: CASGSVYEQYF.

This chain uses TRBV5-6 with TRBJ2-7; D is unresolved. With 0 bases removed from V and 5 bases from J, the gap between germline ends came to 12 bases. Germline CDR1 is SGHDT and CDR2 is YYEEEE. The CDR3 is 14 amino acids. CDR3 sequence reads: CASSLGLPPNEQYF. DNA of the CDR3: TGTGCCAGCAGCTTGGGCCTCCCCCCCAACGAGCAGTACTTC.

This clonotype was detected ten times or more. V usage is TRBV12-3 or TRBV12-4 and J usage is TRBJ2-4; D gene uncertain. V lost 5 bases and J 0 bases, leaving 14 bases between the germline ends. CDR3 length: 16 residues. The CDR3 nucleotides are TGTGCCAGCAGTGAACTCAATCCCTTAGCCAAAAACATTCAGTACTTC. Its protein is CASSELNPLAKNIQYF.

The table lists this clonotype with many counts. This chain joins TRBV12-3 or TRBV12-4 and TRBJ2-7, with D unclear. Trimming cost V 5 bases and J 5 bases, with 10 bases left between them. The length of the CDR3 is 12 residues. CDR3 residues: CASSPVKDEQYF. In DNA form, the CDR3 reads TGTGCCAGCAGTCCCGTAAAGGACGAGCAGTACTTC.

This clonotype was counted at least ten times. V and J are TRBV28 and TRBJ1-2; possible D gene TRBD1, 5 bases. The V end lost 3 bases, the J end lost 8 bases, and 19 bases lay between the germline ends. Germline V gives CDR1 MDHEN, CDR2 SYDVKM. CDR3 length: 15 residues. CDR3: CASSFLGVGTWGYTF. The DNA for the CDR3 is TGTGCCAGCAGTTTCCTGGGGGTCGGGACTTGGGGCTACACCTTC.

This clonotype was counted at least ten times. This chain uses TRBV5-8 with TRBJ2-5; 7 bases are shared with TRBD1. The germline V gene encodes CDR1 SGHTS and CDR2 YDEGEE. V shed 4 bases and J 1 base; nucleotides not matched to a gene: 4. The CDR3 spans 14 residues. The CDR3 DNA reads TGTGCCAGCAGCACTGGGACAGCCCAAGAGACCCAGTACTTC. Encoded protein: CASSTGTAQETQYF. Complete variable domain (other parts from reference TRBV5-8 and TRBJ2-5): EAGVTQSPTHLIKTRGQQATLRCSPISGHTSVYWYQQALGLGLQFLLWYDEGEERNRGNFPPRFSGRQFPNYSSELNVNALELEDSALYLCASSTGTAQETQYFGPGTRLLVL.

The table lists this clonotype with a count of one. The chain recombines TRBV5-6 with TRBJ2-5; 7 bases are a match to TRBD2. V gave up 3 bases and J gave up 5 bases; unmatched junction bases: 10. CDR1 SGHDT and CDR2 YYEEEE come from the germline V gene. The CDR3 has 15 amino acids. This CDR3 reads CASSSLTSREETQYF. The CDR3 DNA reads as TGTGCCAGCAGCTCGCTGACTAGCCGGGAGGAGACCCAGTACTTC.

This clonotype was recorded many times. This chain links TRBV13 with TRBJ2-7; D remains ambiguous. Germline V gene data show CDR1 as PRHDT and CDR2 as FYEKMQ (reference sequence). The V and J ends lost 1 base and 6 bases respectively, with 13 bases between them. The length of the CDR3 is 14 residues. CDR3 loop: CASSLAVTVGEQYF. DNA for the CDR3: TGTGCCAGCAGCTTAGCGGTAACAGTCGGCGAGCAGTACTTC. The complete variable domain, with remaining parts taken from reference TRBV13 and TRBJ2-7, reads AAGVIQSPRHLIKEKRETATLKCYPIPRHDTVYWYQQGPGQDPQFLISFYEKMQSDKGSIPDRFSAQQFSDYHSELNMSSLELGDSALYFCASSLAVTVGEQYFGPGTRLTVT.

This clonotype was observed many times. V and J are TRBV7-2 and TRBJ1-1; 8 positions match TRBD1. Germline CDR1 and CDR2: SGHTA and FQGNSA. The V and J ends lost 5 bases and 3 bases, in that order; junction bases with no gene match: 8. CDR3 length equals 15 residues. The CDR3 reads CASSPRTGRHTEAFF. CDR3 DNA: TGTGCCAGCAGCCCTCGGACAGGGAGGCACACTGAAGCTTTCTTT.

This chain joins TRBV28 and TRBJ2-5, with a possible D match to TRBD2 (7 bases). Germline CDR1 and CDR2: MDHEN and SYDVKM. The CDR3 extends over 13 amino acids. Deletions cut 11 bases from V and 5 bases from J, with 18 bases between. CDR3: CAATGGWRETQYF. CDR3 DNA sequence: TGTGCCGCCACGGGGGGCTGGCGGGAGACCCAGTACTTC. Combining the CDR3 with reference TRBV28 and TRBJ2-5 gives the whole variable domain DVKVTQSSRYLVKRTGEKVFLECVQDMDHENMFWYRQDPGLGLRLIYFSYDVKMKEKGDIPEGYSVSREKKERFSLILESASTNQTSMYLCAATGGWRETQYFGPGTRLLVL.

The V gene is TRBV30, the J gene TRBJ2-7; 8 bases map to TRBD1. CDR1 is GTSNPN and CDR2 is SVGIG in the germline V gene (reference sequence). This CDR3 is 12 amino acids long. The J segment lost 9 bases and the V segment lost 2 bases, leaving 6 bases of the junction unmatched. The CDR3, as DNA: TGTGCCTGGAGTTGGCAGGGGGCCGGGCAGTACTTC. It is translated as CAWSWQGAGQYF.